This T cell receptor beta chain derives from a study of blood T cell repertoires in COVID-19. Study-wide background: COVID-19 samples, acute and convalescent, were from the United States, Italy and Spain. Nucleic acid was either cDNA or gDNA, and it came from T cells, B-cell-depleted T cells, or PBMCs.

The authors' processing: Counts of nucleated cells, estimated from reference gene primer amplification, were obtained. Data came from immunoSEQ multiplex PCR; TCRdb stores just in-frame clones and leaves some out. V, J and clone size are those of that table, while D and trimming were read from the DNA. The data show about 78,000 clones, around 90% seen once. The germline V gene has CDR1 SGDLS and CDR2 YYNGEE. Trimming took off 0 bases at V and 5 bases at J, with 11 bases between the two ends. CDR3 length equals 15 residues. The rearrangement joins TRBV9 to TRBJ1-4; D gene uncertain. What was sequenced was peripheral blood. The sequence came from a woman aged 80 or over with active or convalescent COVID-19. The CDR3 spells CASSVGLIRNEKLFF. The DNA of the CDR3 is TGTGCCAGCAGCGTAGGCCTCATCAGAAATGAAAAACTGTTTTTT.